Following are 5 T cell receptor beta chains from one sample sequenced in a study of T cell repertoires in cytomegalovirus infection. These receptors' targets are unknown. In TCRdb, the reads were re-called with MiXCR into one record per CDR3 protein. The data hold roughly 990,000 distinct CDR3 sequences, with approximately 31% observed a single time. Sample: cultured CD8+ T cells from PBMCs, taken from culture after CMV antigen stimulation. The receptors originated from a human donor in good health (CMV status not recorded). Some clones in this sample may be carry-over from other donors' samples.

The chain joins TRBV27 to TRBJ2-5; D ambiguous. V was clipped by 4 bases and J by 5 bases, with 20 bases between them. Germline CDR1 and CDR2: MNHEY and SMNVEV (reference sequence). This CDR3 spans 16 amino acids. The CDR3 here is CASSSPSTVGRETQYF. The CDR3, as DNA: TGTGCCAGCAGTTCCCCTTCGACGGTAGGGCGGGAGACCCAGTACTTC.

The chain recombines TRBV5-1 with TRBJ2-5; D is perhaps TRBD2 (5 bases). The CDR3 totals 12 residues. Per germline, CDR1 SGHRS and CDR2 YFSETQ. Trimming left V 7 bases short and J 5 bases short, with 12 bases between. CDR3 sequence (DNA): TGCGCCAGCGGGGAGACCGGGGAGACCCAGTACTTC. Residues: CASGETGETQYF.

CDR3: CASSLSVDYNSPLHF. CDR3 in DNA: TGTGCCAGCAGTTTATCGGTAGACTATAATTCACCCCTCCACTTT. This rearrangement joins TRBV27 to TRBJ1-6, with D unclear. The germline gives CDR1 MNHEY, CDR2 SMNVEV (reference sequence). This CDR3 is built from 15 residues. Deletions cut 0 bases from V and 3 bases from J, with 6 bases between.

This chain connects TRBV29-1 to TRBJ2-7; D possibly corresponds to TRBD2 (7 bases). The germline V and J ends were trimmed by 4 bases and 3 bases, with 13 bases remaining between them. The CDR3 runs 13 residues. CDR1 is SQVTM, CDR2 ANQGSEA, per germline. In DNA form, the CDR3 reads TGCAGCGTTGGGGAGGGGGTTGGCTACGAGCAGTACTTC. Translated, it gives CSVGEGVGYEQYF.

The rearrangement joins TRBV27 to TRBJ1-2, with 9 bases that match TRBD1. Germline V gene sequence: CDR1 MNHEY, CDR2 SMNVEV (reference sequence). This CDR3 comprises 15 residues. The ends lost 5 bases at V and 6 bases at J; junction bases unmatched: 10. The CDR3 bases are TGTGCCAGCAGTGACAGGGGGGAGGTATTCGATGGCTACACCTTC. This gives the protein CASSDRGEVFDGYTF.